This T cell receptor beta chain was documented in a study of blood T cells in healthy people across ages (dated by TCRdb to between 2014 and 2016). For the study in its entirety: In model experiments, roughly one uniquely barcoded TCR beta cDNA molecule per two T cells was captured by template switching. The study measured age-related changes in TCR beta repertoire diversity using deep sequencing normalized with unique cDNA molecular identifiers. The donors were divided into four age groups: young (average around 15 years), middle-aged (about 39), aged (roughly 60) and long-lived (around 80). To avoid experimental bias, donors of different ages were randomly spread across the sequencing lanes. For two donors (one aged 18 to 30 and one aged 80 or older), the study analyzed two additional independent replicas of 1 million unique cDNA reads from the same blood draw. The paper's findings and limits, for the study overall: Because donor CMV infection status was unknown, age-related changes in expanded clonotypes were potentially confounded. Estimates of total diversity from one million sequenced T cells were regarded as lower bounds and underestimates. Compared with the aged group, more naive CD4+ T cells, fewer expanded clones and increased TCR diversity were shown by the long-lived group, suggesting age selection. Conclusive comparison of naive and antigen-experienced compartments was prevented by the profiling of bulk unsorted PBMCs. Observed TCR beta diversity correlated strongly with the percentage of naive T cells measured by flow cytometry. Observed TCR beta diversity per million T cells fell roughly linearly with age, and a significant reduction was already apparent by age roughly 40.

This clonotype was counted only a few times. Its antigen target is currently unknown. Base qualities are not recorded, but no much larger clone differs from it by a single base. The germline V gene provides CDR1 SGHAT and CDR2 FQNNGV. Between the V and J ends, shortened by 2 bases and 3 bases respectively, the junction contains 22 bases. CDR3 length: 18 amino acids, cysteine to phenylalanine. The entry retains the CDR3 DNA only, 54 bases that are in frame from base 1. The library relied on 5' RACE. Instrument used: Illumina HiSeq 2500. A second PCR of 7 to 11 cycles was run with a J-beta primer mix and a sample-barcoded 5' primer. A template-switch 5' adaptor carrying 12 random nucleotides introduced a unique molecular identifier onto each TCR beta cDNA molecule. Each sample yielded at least 2.5 million CDR3-containing paired-end reads. All of the RNA was converted into first-strand cDNA using the Mint cDNA synthesis kit, with a TRBC-specific oligonucleotide serving as the primer. All cDNA was treated with uracil-DNA glycosylase and then went through a first 18-cycle PCR with the universal primers M1SS and BC2_uni_R. Regarding the original processing steps: For normalization, 1 million high-quality reads were randomly selected from each sample, with every read carrying a distinct molecular identifier. Reads with shared molecular identifiers were discarded instead of being binned into consensus sequences. CDR3 identification, clonotype clustering and error correction used MiTCR with a Q25 quality threshold and the strictest error-elimination algorithm. Lower-bound total TCR beta diversity was estimated with a nonparametric unseen species model using Euler transformation. The raw public reads went through TCRdb reprocessing: fastp at Q25, MiXCR clone calling, in-frame beta chains kept. Every entry covers one CDR3 protein and lists the most common genes and DNA from its rows. The V and J calls were not made by the authors but by TCRdb's processing. The sample contains about 1.8 million distinct CDR3 sequences, roughly 52% of them found a single time. The top ten clonotypes cover 2.1% of the sample.

The donors were 40 or so Caucasian individuals from Russia, aged 6 to 90 years, who were systemically healthy. About 9.6 milliliters of peripheral blood were collected from each donor into EDTA-treated Vacutainer tubes. Ficoll-Paque density-gradient centrifugation was used to isolate PBMCs, with at least 6.5 million per sample. Total RNA, at least 6 micrograms per sample, was extracted from PBMCs with Trizol reagent. Naive CD45RAhigh/CD27high T cell percentages were measured by flow cytometry on a PBMC aliquot from every donor. Sample: blood. The chain was built from TRBV11-2 and TRBJ2-5, with a weak D call of TRBD2 (6 bases match). The source is a woman aged 40 to 55 in good health. The CDR3 corresponds to CASSLSPPGVPAEETQYF. The DNA sequence is given as TGTGCCAGCAGCTTAAGCCCCCCGGGGGTGCCCGCCGAAGAGACCCAGTACTTC.